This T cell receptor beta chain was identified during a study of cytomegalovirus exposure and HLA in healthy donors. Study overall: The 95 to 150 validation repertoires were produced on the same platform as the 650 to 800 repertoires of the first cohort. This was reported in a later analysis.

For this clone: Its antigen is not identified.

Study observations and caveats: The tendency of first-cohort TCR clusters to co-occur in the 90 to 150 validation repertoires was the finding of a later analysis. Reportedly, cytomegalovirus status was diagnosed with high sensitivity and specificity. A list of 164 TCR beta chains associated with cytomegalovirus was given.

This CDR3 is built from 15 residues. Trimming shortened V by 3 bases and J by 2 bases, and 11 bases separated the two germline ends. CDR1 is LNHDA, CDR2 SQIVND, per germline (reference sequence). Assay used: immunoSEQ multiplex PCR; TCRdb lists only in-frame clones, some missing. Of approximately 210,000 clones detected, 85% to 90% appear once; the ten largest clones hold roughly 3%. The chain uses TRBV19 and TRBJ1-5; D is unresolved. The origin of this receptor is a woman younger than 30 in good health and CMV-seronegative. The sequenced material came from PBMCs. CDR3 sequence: CASSIAGIGNQPQHF. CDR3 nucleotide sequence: TGTGCCAGTAGTATCGCGGGGATAGGCAATCAGCCCCAGCATTTT.